This record looks at one T cell receptor (beta chain) sequence and its context. This clonotype turned up a few times. Its antigen has not been determined. Within one base of it there is no much larger clone, and no base qualities were kept. The sample is drawn from a study of spatial heterogeneity in lung cancer (dated by TCRdb to about 2019). General notes on the study: More beta-chain than alpha-chain transcripts were consistently detected, likely reflecting higher beta-chain transcript abundance. In the raw uncorrected reads, each unique combination of TCR and UMI appeared more than ten times on average. The study quantitatively compared TCR alpha and beta repertoires across multiple tumor regions, matched nontumor lung and blood in non-small cell lung cancer. Nonsynonymous mutation counts, determined by whole-exome sequencing of tumor tissue, were related to features of the TCR repertoire. Both alpha and beta chains were TCR-sequenced in around 230 tumor regions, approximately 68 matched nontumor lung samples and roughly 54 PBMC samples obtained at surgery. The paper's findings and limits, for the study overall: Additional single-cell paired TCR alpha and beta sequencing was considered necessary to confirm, at a functional level, the hypothesis that regional TCRs recognize regional mutations.

Libraries were prepared through 5' RACE. Sequencing was performed on a NextSeq 500. To allow correction of PCR and sequencing errors, the TCR library protocol tagged every TCR cDNA molecule with a unique molecular identifier. Per the authors' processing: TCR identification, UMI-based error correction and CDR3 extraction were performed with Decombinator tools. TCRs above a frequency of 2 per 1,000, corresponding to the top 1% of the tumor frequency distribution, were defined as expanded. Renyi diversity was computed with the R vegan package after each repertoire had been subsampled 100 times to 5,000 TCRs. CDR3 similarity networks were built from amino acid triplet string-kernel similarity, with CDR3s being connected when pairwise similarity was above 0.82. TCRdb ran its own pipeline on the public reads, namely fastp trimming at Q25 and MiXCR clone calling, and kept in-frame beta chains. Entries are consolidated by CDR3 protein sequence, retaining the most common genes and DNA. None of the V and J calls come from the authors' own analysis; TCRdb made them. The sample table shows 2,800 or so distinct CDR3 sequences, and 2.5% to 3% are seen once. The top ten constitute almost 25% of the sample.

Relative to germline, V is 5 bases shorter and J is 3 bases shorter, with 11 bases between their ends. For CDR1 and CDR2, the germline V gene lists MNHEY and SVGAGI. Spanning cysteine to phenylalanine, the CDR3 consists of 14 amino acids. The entry retains the CDR3 DNA only, 42 bases that are in frame from base 1. The time point label for this specimen denotes: sample taken at primary tumor resection. Samples were obtained from approximately 72 patients with early-stage, untreated non-small cell lung cancer from the lung TRACERx cohort. TCR sequencing used whole RNA extracted from tumor and nontumor lung tissue, or from cryopreserved PBMC samples, without cell sorting. Patients were selected for TCR sequencing only if sufficient RNA was available from at least two tumor regions. Before being selected, tumor and adjacent nontumor lung specimens were reviewed by a lung pathologist.

The chain is encoded by TRBV6-5 joined to TRBJ1-3; a confident D gene designation cannot be given. The sequence was collected from a male donor with early-stage non-small cell lung cancer. The sequences come from normal lung tissue next to the tumor, collected at surgery. CDR3 reads: CASSTSGVGNTIYF. The DNA reads TGTGCCAGCAGTACTTCCGGTGTTGGAAACACCATATATTTT.